This TCR beta chain was found in a study of shared clonotypes between healthy human individuals (dated by TCRdb to 2019 to 2021). Broadly, across the study: The cohort included a few men and two women between 18 and 49 years of age. For each donor, three plates each were used for CD4 naive and CD4 memory, two plates were used for CD8 naive, and one plate was used for CD8 memory. The study deeply sequenced blood TCR repertoires of five healthy adults to estimate repertoire size and the extent of clonotype sharing between individuals. To increase sequencing depth and limit assay-specific biases, TCR repertoire library preparation and sequencing were carried out by different laboratories using diverse techniques. Each donor's leukapheresis produced roughly between roughly 0.85 and 9.5 billion PBMCs. General findings and caveats noted by the study authors: Because the study included only a small number of donors, the genetic and exposure-history diversity represented was limited. Only blood was sampled, and tissue TCR repertoires likely differ from those in blood. When four donors were compared, the shared fraction of clonotypes was about 5% for naive CD4, over 3% for naive CD8, 2.3% for memory CD4, and under 0.5% for memory CD8. Compared with non-shared clonotypes, the clonotypes found in all four sorted-subset donors had higher generation probabilities. Pairwise subsampling indicated that sequencing depth was expected to affect the degree of clonotype sharing among donors. Incomplete sequencing was indicated by rarefaction of sorted-subset datasets, despite the large sequencing depth. Larger estimated clonotype richness was generally found for naive subsets than for memory subsets.

The CDR3 contains 16 residues, cysteine and phenylalanine counted. Here the CDR3 DNA is all that survives: 48 bases in frame from base 1. The germline V gene encodes CDR1 SGHVS and CDR2 FNYEAQ. V gives up 6 bases and J gives up 4 bases, and the segment between their germline ends measures 21 bases. As for this clone: Its recognized antigen is unknown. The sample holds no much larger clone one base away, and base qualities are not on file.

Using the deep immunoSEQ assay, TCR CDR3 regions were amplified from genomic DNA by multiplex PCR. Genomic DNA extracted from each cell subset was distributed evenly over all wells of several immunoSEQ 96-well plates, and each plate served as one replicate. Each replicate PCR for sorted subsets received around 200 ng genomic DNA, equal to 30,000 or so T cell genomes. Purified libraries were measured with a Qubit 3.0 fluorometer, size-checked on a Bioanalyzer 2100, and measured again with the KAPA Library Quantification kit. Every immunoSEQ 96-well plate was sequenced on a separate single-read 150-cycle Illumina NextSeq 550 flow cell. The paper's data handling went like this. Because the immunoSEQ output included only junctional sequences and no quality scores, the filtering could not be the same as the filtering used for full-length reads. Sequences were annotated with PyIR, a Python wrapper for IgBLAST v1.9, using IMGT germline references to assign V/J genes and CDR3. Any read was removed if the V/J assignment was weak (E-value above 1e-6), the CDR3 was missing, or the read contained stop codons, out-of-frame junctions, or ambiguous translated residues. V3J clonotypes were defined as sequences sharing an identical inferred V gene, J gene, and CDR3 amino acid sequence. Percentage overlap between repertoires was calculated by dividing the number of shared unique clonotypes by the size of the smaller repertoire. Richness of each repertoire was evaluated using RTK rarefaction, the Chao1 estimator, and Recon v2.1 estimates of unobserved clonotypes. OLGA was used to compute generation probabilities for all TCRbeta clonotypes that the gDNA method yielded from a handful of donors. Entries here come from immuneACCESS through TCRdb and include only in-frame sequences with V and J called. Some clones fail to appear in such tables; in the studies checked, an unresolved V gene covers under half of the shortfall, and the cause of the remainder is unknown. V, J and clone size were drawn from that table, and D and trimming were deduced from the DNA. This sample is represented by more than 2 million clones; about 94% of them were singletons. The ten largest clones capture around 1.1% of the sample.

CD8 naive samples were CD45RO-negative cells positively selected for CCR7, giving a CD45RA+CCR7+ population that excluded TemRA cells. The donors were healthy, HIV-negative adults with no recently reported acute infections or vaccinations. Every donor was a Caucasian adult living in Nashville, Tennessee, USA. Blood was obtained by leukapheresis, after which PBMCs were separated by Ficoll-Histopaque density gradient centrifugation and cryopreserved in liquid nitrogen vapor phase. Analytical flow cytometry was used to check the purity and quantity of every magnetically sorted T cell population. From each sorted fraction, genomic DNA was isolated and quantified by UV absorbance on a Nanodrop 2000c.

The receptor was isolated from a man aged 18 to 29 in good health. The receptor chain draws on TRBV7-6 and TRBJ1-1, with no reliable assignment of the D segment. The specimen was naive CD8+ T cells sorted from blood. The sample's cell subset or site label, in plain terms: CD45RA+CCR7+. The nucleotides are TGTGCCAGCAGTCTGTTAAAGGGTCCCGGCGGCACTGAAGCTTTCTTT. Translated, this gives CASSLLKGPGGTEAFF. With the portions outside the CDR3 filled from the reference TRBV7-6 and TRBJ1-1 genes, the complete variable region becomes GAGVSQSPRYKVTKRGQDVALRCDPISGHVSLYWYRQALGQGPEFLTYFNYEAQQDKSGLPNDRFSAERPEGSISTLTIQRTEQRDSAMYRCASSLLKGPGGTEAFFGQGTRLTVV.